The entry below gives a single TCR beta chain sequence along with its context. Its target is unknown. The sample belongs to a study of early T cells in non-severe SARS-CoV-2 infection. Findings and limits, study-wide: Missing private and CD4 specificities, VDJdb matching favored anti-spike CD8 responses.

MiXCR, applied by TCRdb to the 5' RACE reads, yields one record per CDR3 protein. The data hold approximately 90,000 distinct CDR3 sequences, with 9.5% to 12% observed a single time. CDR3 length: 13 residues. V gave up 6 bases and J gave up 2 bases, with 8 bases separating them. The gene calls are TRBV12-3 or TRBV12-4 and TRBJ2-1; the D is unclear. Sequences were derived from whole blood, sampled at baseline. The sequence derives from an adult who was a healthcare worker with PCR-confirmed SARS-CoV-2 infection or an uninfected control (not recorded which). In DNA form, the CDR3 reads TGTGCCAGCAGAGGATTAGCCTACAATGAGCAGTTCTTC. The encoded protein is CASRGLAYNEQFF.